This paragraph reports one T cell receptor beta chain. In the authors' methods: Estimation of nucleated cell counts relied on the amplification of reference gene primers. TCRdb's copy holds only in-frame clones and misses some; the assay was immunoSEQ multiplex PCR. Clone size and V and J calls were adopted from that table, with D and trimming inferred from the DNA. The sample holds 150,000 to 200,000 clones; roughly 90% are singletons and the top ten take approximately 11%. The data were obtained in a study of blood T cell repertoires in COVID-19. About the research overall: Material from acute and convalescent COVID-19 was sourced from the United States, Italy and Spain. Sample material is recorded as cDNA or gDNA derived from T cells, B-cell-depleted T cells, or PBMCs.

This CDR3 is built from 12 residues. Germline V CDR1 and CDR2: SGHRS, YFSETQ. The germline V and J ends were trimmed by 4 bases and 4 bases, with 9 bases remaining between them. Sequenced sample: peripheral blood. The clonotype comes from a woman aged 60-70 years with COVID-19, enrolled during active disease. The V call is TRBV5-1, the J call TRBJ2-7, with no clear D. The CDR3 region is CASSLTEYEQYF. The CDR3 DNA reads as TGCGCCAGCAGCCTCACAGAATACGAGCAGTACTTC.